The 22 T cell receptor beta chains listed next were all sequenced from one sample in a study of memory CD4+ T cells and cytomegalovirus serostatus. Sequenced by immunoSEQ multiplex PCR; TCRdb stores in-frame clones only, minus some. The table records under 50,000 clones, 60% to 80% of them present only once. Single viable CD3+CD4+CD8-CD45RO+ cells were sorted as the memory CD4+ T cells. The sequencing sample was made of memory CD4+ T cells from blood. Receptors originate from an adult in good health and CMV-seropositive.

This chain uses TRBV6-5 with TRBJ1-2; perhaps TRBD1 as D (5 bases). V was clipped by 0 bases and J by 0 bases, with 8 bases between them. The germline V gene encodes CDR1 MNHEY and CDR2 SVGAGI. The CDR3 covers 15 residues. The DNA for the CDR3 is TGTGCCAGCAGTTACTCGTTAGGGGCTAACTATGGCTACACCTTC. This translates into CASSYSLGANYGYTF.

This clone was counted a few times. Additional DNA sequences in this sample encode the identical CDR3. This CDR3 reads CASSHRGDEQFF. CDR3 in DNA: TGCGCCAGCAGTCATAGGGGAGATGAGCAGTTCTTC. The chain employs TRBV10-1 and TRBJ2-1, with D possibly being TRBD1 or TRBD2 (5 bases each). The length of the CDR3 is 12 residues. V lost 5 bases and J lost 8, with 10 bases in between. The V gene's germline CDR1 is WNHNN and CDR2 SYGVQD (reference sequence).

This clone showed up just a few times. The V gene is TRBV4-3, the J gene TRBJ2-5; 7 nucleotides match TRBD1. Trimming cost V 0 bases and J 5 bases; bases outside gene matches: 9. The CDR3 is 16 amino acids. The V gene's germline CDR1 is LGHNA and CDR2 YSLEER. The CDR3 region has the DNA TGCGCCAGCAGCCAAGATCCTACAGGGGATGCGGAGACCCAGTACTTC. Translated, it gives CASSQDPTGDAETQYF.

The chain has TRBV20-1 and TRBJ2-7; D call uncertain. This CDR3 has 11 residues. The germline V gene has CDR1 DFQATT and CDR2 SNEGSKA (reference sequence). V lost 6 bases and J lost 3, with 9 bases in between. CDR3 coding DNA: TGCAGTGCCTCGGCAGGCTACGAGCAGTACTTC. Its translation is CSASAGYEQYF.

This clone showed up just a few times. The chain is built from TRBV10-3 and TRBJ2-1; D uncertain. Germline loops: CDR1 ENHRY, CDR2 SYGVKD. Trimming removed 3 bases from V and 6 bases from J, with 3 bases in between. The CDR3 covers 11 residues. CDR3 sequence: CAISEFNEQFF. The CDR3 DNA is TGTGCCATCAGTGAATTCAATGAGCAGTTCTTC.

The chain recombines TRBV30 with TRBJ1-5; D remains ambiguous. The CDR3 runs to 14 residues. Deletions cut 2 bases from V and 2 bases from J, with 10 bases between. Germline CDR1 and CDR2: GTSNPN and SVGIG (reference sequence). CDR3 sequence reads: CAWSRGIGNQPQHF. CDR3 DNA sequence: TGTGCCTGGAGTCGGGGAATAGGCAATCAGCCCCAGCATTTT.

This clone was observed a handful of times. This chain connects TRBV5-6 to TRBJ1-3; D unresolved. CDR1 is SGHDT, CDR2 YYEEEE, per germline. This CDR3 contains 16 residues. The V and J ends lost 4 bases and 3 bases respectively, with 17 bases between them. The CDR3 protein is CASSRGQALVGNTIYF. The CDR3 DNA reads TGTGCCAGCAGCCGTGGCCAGGCCCTGGTTGGAAACACCATATATTTT.

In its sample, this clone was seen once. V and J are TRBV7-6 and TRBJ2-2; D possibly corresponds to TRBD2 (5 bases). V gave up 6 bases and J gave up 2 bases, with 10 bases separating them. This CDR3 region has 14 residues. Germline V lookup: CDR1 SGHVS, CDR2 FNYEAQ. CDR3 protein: CASRWTVNTGELFF. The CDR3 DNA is TGTGCCAGCAGGTGGACTGTTAACACCGGGGAGCTGTTTTTT.

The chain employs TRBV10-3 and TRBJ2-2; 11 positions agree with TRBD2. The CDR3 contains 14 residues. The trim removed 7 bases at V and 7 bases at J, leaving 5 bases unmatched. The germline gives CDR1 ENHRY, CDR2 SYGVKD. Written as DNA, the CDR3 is TGTGCCATCACGACTAGCGGGGCCGACGGGGAGCTGTTTTTT. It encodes CAITTSGADGELFF.

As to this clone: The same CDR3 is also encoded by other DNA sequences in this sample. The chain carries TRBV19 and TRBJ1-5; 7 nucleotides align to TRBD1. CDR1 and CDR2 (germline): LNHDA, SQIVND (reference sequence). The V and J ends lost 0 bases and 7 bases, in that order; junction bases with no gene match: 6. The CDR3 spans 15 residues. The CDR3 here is CASSIDRQGEQPQHF. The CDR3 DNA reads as TGTGCCAGTAGTATAGATCGGCAGGGGGAGCAGCCCCAGCATTTT.

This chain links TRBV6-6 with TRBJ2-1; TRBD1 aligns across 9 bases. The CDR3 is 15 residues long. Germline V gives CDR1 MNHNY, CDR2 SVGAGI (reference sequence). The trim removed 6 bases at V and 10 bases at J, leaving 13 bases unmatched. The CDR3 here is CASRDRDRVRREQFF. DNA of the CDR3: TGTGCCAGCAGAGACCGGGACAGGGTTCGGCGAGAGCAGTTCTTC.

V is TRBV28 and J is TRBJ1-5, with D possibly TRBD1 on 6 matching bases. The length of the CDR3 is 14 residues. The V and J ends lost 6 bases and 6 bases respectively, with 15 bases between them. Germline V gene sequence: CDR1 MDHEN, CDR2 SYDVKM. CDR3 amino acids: CASRRQEDSQPQHF. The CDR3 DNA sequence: TGTGCCAGCAGACGACAGGAGGACAGTCAGCCCCAGCATTTT.

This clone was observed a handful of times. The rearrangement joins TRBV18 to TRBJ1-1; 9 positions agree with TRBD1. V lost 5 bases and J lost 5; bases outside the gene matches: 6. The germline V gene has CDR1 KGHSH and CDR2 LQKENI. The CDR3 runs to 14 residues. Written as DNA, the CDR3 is TGTGCCAGCTCATTAGGGACAGGGAAGACTGAAGCTTTCTTT. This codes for CASSLGTGKTEAFF.

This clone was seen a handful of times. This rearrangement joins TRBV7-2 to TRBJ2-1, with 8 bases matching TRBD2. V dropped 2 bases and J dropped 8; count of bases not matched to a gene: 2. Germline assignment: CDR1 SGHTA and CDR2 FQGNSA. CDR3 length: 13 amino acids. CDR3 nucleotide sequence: TGTGCCAGCAGCTTATCGGGGGGGTATGAGCAGTTCTTC. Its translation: CASSLSGGYEQFF.

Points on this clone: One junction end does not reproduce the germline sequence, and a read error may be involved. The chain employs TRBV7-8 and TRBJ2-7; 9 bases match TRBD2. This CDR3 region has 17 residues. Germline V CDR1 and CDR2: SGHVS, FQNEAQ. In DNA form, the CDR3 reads TGTGCCGGCAGCTTACGGTTTATTAGCGGGGGTCGAGAGGAGCAGTACTTC. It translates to CAGSLRFISGGREEQYF. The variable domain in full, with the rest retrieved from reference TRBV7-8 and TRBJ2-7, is GAGVSQSPRYKVAKRGQDVALRCDPISGHVSLFWYQQALGQGPEFLTYFQNEAQLDKSGLPSDRFFAERPEGSVSTLKIQRTQQEDSAVYLCAGSLRFISGGREEQYFGPGTRLTVT.

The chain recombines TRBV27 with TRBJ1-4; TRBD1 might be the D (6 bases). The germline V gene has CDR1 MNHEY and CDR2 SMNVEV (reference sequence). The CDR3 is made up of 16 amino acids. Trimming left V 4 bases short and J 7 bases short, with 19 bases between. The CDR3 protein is CASSSIGTSRGEKLFF. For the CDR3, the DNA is TGTGCCAGCAGTTCTATCGGGACAAGTCGTGGTGAAAAACTGTTTTTT.

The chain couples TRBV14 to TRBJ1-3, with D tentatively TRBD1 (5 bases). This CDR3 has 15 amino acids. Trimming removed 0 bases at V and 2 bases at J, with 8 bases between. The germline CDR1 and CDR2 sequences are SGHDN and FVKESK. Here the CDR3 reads CASSQDRVTGNTIYF. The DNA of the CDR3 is TGTGCCAGCAGCCAAGACAGGGTAACTGGAAACACCATATATTTT.

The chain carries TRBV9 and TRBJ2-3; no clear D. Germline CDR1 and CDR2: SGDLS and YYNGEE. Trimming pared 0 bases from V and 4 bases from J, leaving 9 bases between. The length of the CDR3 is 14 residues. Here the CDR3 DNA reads TGTGCCAGCAGCGTAGAGTTAAGTGCAGATACGCAGTATTTT. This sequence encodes CASSVELSADTQYF.

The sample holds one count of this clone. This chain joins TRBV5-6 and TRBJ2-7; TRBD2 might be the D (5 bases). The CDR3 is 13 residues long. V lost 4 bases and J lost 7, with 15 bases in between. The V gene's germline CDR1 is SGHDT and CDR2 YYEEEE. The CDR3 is CASSHTDGLEQYF. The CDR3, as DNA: TGTGCCAGCAGCCACACCGACGGACTGGAGCAGTACTTC.

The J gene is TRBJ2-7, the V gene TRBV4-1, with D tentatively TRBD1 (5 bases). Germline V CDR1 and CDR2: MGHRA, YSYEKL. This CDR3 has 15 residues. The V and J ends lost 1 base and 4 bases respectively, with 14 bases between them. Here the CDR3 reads CASSQALGREYEQYF. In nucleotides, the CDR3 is TGCGCCAGCAGCCAAGCTCTGGGCAGGGAATACGAGCAGTACTTC.

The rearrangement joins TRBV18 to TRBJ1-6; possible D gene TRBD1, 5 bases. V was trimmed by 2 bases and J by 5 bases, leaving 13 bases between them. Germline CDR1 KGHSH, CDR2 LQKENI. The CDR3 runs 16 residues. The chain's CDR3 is CASSPLRGADNSPLHF. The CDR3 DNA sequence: TGTGCCAGCTCACCATTAAGGGGCGCAGATAATTCACCCCTCCACTTT.

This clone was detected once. The CDR3 DNA is TGCGCCAGCAGAACTACCGGGGTCCCCAACACCGGGGAGCTGTTTTTT. Translated, it gives CASRTTGVPNTGELFF. This chain connects TRBV5-1 to TRBJ2-2, with a possible D match to TRBD2 (5 bases). V was cut by 5 bases and J by 2 bases, with 16 bases left in between. The CDR3 is 16 amino acids. Per the germline V gene, CDR1 is SGHRS and CDR2 is YFSETQ.